This T cell receptor beta chain derives from a study of cytomegalovirus exposure and HLA in healthy donors. Findings and caveats of the study: Published work reported that the classifier diagnosed cytomegalovirus status with high specificity and sensitivity. For most subjects, TCR beta sequences were reported to predict HLA-A and HLA-B alleles with accuracy.

About this clone itself: Its cognate antigen is unknown.

Germline V gives CDR1 LGHNA, CDR2 YNFKEQ. After removal of 4 bases from V and 0 bases from J, the junction contained 12 bases not matched to a gene. CDR3 length: 21 amino acids. At collection, donors were nominally healthy, but unrecorded immune exposures were probable. Use of 60 Vbeta and 13 Jbeta primers characterized the PCR. TCRdb's copy holds only in-frame clones and misses some; the assay was immunoSEQ multiplex PCR. Here the sample spans some 150,000 clones, about two thirds being singletons. The chain has TRBV4-2 and TRBJ2-1; TRBD2 aligns across 16 bases. Sequences were obtained from PBMCs. The clonotype was recovered from a woman in her 40s in good health and CMV-seronegative. In DNA form, the CDR3 reads TGTGCCAGCAGCCCTGTTACCGGGACTAGCGGGGGGGCGAGCTCCTACAATGAGCAGTTCTTC. This encodes CASSPVTGTSGGASSYNEQFF.